This T cell receptor beta chain was sequenced during a study of blood T cell repertoires in COVID-19. Authors' processing steps: Estimation of nucleated cell counts was performed using reference gene primer amplification. Here immunoSEQ multiplex PCR was the method, and the copy in TCRdb shows in-frame clones only, minus some. V and J calls and clone size follow that table, whereas D and trimming were derived from the DNA. This table holds around 200,000 clones, around 87% found once. The sample comprised peripheral blood. The sequence came from a woman aged 80 or over in a cohort sampled during active or convalescent COVID-19.

The CDR3 region is CASSISASGRTTGELFF. The CDR3 DNA is TGTGCCAGTAGTATTTCGGCTAGCGGGAGGACGACCGGGGAGCTGTTTTTT. The V and J genes are TRBV19 and TRBJ2-2; TRBD2 agrees at 11 bases. The CDR3 is 17 amino acids. Losses at the gene ends were 3 bases for V and 5 bases for J; bases not matched to a gene: 8. Germline values: CDR1 LNHDA, CDR2 SQIVND (reference sequence).